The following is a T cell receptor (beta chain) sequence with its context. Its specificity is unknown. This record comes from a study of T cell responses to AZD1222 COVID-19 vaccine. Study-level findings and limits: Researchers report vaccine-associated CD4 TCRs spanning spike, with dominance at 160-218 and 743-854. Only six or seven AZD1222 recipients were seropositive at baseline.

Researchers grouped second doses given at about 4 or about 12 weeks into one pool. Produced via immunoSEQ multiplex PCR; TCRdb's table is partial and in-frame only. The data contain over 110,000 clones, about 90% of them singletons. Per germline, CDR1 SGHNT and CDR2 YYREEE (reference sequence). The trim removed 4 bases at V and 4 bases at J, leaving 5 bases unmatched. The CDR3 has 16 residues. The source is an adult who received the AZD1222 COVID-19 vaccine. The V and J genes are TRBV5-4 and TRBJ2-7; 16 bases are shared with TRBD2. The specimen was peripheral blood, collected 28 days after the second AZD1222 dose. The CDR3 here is CASSGTSGRAFYEQYF. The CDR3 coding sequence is TGTGCCAGCAGCGGGACTAGCGGGAGGGCCTTTTACGAGCAGTACTTC.